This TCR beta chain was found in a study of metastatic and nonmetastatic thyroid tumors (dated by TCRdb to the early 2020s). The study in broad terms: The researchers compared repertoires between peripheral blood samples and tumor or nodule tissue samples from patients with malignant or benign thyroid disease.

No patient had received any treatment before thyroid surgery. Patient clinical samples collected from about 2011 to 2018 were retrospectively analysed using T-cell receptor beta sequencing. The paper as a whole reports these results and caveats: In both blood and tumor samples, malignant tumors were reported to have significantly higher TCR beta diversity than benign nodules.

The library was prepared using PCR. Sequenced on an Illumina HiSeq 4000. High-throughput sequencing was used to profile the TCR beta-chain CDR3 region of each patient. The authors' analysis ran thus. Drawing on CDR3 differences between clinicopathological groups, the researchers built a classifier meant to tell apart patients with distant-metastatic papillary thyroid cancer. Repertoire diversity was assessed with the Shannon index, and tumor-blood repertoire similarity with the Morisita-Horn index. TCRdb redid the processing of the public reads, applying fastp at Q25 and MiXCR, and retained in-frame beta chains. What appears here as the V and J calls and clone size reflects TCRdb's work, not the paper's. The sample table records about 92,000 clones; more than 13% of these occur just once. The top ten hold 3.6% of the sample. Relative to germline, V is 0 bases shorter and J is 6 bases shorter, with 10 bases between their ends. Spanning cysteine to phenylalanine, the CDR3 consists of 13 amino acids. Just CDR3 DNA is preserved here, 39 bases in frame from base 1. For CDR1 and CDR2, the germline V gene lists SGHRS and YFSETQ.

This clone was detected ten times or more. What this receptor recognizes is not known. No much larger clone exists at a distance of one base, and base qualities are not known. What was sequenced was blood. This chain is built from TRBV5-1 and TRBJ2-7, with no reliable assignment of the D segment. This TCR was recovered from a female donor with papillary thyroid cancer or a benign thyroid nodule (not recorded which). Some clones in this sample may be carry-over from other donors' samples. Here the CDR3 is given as CASSLAVGVEQYF. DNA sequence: TGCGCCAGCAGCTTGGCCGTAGGTGTCGAGCAGTACTTC.